Listed here is a single T cell receptor beta chain. PCR was performed using 60 Vbeta and 13 Jbeta primers. TCRdb keeps only in-frame clones here, not all; method: immunoSEQ multiplex PCR. The repertoire holds under 200,000 clones, with 80% as singletons. These data come from a study of cytomegalovirus exposure and HLA in healthy donors. V shed 1 base and J 5 bases; nucleotides not matched to a gene: 11. CDR1 and CDR2 from the germline V gene are SGDLS and YYNGEE. This CDR3 contains 17 residues. This chain connects TRBV9 to TRBJ2-2; 7 bases are shared with TRBD2. The receptor was derived from a middle-aged man in good health and CMV-seronegative. Sequencing used PBMCs. DNA for the CDR3: TGTGCCAGCAGCGTAATTTTAGCGGGCGGGCGGACCGGGGAGCTGTTTTTT. Encoded protein: CASSVILAGGRTGELFF.